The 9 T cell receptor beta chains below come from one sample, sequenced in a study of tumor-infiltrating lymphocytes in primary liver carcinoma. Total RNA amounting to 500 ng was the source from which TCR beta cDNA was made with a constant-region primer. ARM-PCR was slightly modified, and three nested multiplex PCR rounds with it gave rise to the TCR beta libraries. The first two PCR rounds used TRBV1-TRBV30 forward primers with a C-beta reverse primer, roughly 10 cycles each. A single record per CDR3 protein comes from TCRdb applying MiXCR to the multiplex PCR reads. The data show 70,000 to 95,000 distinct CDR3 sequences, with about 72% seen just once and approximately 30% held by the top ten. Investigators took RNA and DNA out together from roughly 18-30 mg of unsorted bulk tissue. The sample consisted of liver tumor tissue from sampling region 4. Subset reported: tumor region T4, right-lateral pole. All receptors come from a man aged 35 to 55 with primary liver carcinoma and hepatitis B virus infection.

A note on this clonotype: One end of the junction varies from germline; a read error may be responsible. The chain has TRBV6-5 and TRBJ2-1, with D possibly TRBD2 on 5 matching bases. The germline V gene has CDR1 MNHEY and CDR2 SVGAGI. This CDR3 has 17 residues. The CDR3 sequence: CVSNPLTPGEGYNEQFF. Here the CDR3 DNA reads TGTGTCAGCAATCCCCTTACCCCAGGAGAGGGCTACAATGAGCAGTTCTTC.

CDR3 amino acids: CASSLSISLVTQYF. The CDR3 coding sequence is TGTGCCAGCAGCTTGAGTATCAGTTTGGTGACCCAGTACTTC. The chain joins TRBV5-4 to TRBJ2-5; D not resolved. The V and J ends lost 1 base and 7 bases respectively, with 14 bases between them. Germline loops: CDR1 SGHNT, CDR2 YYREEE (reference sequence). This CDR3 comprises 14 residues. The whole variable domain, filled in from reference TRBV5-4 and TRBJ2-5, reads ETGVTQSPTHLIKTRGQQVTLRCSSQSGHNTVSWYQQALGQGPQFIFQYYREEENGRGNFPPRFSGLQFPNYSSELNVNALELDDSALYLCASSLSISLVTQYFGPGTRLLVL.

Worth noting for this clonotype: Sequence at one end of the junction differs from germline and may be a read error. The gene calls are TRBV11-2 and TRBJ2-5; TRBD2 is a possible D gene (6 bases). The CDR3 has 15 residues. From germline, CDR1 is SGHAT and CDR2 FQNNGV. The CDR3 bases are TGCGCCGGCAGCTTAGAATTGGGGGGACGGGAGACCCAGTACTTC. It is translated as CAGSLELGGRETQYF.

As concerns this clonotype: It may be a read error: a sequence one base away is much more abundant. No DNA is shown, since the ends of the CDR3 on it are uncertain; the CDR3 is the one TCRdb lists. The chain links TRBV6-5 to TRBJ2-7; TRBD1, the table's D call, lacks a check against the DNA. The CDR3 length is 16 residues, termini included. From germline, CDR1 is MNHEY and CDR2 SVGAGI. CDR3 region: CAISEFGTGASYEEYF.

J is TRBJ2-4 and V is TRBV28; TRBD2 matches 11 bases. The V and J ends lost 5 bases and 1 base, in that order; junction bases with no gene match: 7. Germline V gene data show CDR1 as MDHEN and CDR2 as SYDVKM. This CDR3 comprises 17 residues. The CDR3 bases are TGTGCCAGCAGTGCCCTTAGCGGGAGGGCGGCCAAAAACATTCAGTACTTC. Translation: CASSALSGRAAKNIQYF.

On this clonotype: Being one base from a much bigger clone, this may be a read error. CDR3 in amino acids: CVSSFVSGTDTQYF. CDR3 DNA: TGTGTCAGCAGTTTCGTGAGCGGCACAGATACGCAGTATTTT. This chain uses TRBV28 with TRBJ2-3; no definite D call. Germline lookup yields CDR1 MDHEN and CDR2 SYDVKM. There are 14 residues in the CDR3.

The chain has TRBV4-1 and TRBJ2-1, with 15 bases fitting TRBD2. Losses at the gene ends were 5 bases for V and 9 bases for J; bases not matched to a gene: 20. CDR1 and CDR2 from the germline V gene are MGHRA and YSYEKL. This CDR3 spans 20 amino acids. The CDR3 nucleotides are TGCGCCAGCAGCTCCTCAGACAGCGGACTAGCGGGAGGGCTGGGAACTGAGCAGTTCTTC. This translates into CASSSSDSGLAGGLGTEQFF.

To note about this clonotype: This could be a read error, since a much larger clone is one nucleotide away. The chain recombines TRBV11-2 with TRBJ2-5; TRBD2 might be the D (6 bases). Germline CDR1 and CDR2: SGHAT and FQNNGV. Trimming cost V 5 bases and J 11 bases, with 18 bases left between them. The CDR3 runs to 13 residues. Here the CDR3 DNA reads TGTGCCAGCAGCGCAGGGTTGGGGGAGGCACAGTACTTC. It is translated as CASSAGLGEAQYF.

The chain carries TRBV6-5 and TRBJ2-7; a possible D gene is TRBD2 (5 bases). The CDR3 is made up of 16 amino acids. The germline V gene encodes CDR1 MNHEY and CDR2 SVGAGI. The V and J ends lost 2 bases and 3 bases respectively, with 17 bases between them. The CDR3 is CASSYLTEGENYEQYF. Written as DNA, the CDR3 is TGTGCCAGCAGTTACCTAACAGAGGGCGAAAACTACGAGCAGTACTTC.